This TCR beta chain was documented in a study of T cell repertoires and HLA-DP antigens. At the level of the study: In vitro CD4+ alloreactivity was against HeLa-presented HLA-DP.

The CDR3 sequence is 14 residues long. Trimming cost V 7 bases and J 5 bases; bases outside gene matches: 8. From germline, CDR1 is MDHEN and CDR2 SYDVKM. The protocol was immunoSEQ multiplex PCR, while the TCRdb copy is restricted to in-frame clones and leaves out a portion. The sample has around 3,600 clones, less than 85% seen once. After roughly 15 days, CD4+ cells were restimulated 20 to 25 h with the same allogeneic DPB1. Stimulation used HeLa cells expressing transduced HLA-DPA1/DPB1, HLA-DM, invariant chain and CD80. Purity of the untouched CD4+ T cells was around 98%. The rearrangement links TRBV28 to TRBJ2-3; 8 nucleotides line up with TRBD1. This TCR derives from a woman under 30 in good health and CMV-seronegative. The sample consisted of CD137- CD4+ T cells from cultured PBMCs. For the CDR3, the DNA is TGTGCCAGCACCTTAGGGGACAGGAAAGATACGCAGTATTTT. Encoded protein: CASTLGDRKDTQYF.